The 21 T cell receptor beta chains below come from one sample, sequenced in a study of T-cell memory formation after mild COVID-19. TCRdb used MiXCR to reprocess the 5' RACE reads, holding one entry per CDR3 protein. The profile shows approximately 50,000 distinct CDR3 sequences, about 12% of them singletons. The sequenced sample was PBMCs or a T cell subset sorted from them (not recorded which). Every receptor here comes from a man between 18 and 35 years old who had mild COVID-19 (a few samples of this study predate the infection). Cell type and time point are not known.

CDR3 region: CSVLPGGPTDTQYF. CDR3 bases: TGCAGCGTTCTCCCGGGGGGTCCGACAGATACGCAGTATTTT. The rearrangement uses TRBV29-1 and TRBJ2-3; 7 bases fit TRBD2. The CDR3 consists of 14 residues. V shed 5 bases, J shed 3 bases, and the junction held 8 bases outside the gene matches. The germline CDR1 and CDR2 sequences are SQVTM and ANQGSEA.

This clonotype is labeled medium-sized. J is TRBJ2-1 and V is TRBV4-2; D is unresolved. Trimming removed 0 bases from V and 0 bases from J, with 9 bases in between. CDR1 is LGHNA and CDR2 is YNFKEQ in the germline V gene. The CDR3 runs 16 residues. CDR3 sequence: CASSQEGSTSYNEQFF. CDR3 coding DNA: TGTGCCAGCAGCCAAGAGGGATCTACCTCCTACAATGAGCAGTTCTTC.

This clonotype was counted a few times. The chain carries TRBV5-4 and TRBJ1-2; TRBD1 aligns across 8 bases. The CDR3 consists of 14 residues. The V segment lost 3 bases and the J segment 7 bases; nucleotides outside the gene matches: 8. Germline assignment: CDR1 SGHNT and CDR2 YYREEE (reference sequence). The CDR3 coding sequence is TGTGCCAGCAGCTCCTGGACAGGGCCCCTTGGCTACACCTTC. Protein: CASSSWTGPLGYTF.

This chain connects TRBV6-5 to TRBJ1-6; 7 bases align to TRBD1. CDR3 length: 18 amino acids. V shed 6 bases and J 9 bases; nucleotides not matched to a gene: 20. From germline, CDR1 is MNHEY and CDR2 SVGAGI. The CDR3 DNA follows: TGTGCCAGCAGCCGGGCTCTCGGACAGGCCGGAGGGATTTCACCCCTCCACTTT. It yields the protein CASSRALGQAGGISPLHF.

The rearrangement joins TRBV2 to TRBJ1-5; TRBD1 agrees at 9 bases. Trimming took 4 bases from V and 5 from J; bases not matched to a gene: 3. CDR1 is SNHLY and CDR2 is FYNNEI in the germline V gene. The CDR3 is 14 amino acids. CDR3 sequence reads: CASSGTGADQPQHF. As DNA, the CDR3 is TGTGCCAGCAGTGGGACAGGGGCCGATCAGCCCCAGCATTTT.

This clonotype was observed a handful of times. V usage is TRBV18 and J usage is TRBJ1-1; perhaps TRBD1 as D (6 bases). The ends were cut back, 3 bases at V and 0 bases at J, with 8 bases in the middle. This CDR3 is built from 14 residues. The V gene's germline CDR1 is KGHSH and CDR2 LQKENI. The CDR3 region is CASSPSGVNTEAFF. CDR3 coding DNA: TGTGCCAGCTCACCCTCAGGGGTGAACACTGAAGCTTTCTTT.

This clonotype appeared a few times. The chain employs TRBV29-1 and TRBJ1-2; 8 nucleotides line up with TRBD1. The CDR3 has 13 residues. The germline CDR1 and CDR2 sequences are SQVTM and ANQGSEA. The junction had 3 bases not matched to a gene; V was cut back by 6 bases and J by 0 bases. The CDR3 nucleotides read TGCAGCGTCGCGACAGGGGCTAACTATGGCTACACCTTC. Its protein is CSVATGANYGYTF.

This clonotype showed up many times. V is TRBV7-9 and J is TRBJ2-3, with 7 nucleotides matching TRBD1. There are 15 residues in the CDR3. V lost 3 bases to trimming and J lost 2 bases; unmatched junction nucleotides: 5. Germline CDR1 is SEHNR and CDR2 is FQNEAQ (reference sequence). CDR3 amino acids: CASSFSGQATDTQYF. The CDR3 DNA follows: TGTGCCAGCAGCTTTTCTGGACAGGCCACAGATACGCAGTATTTT.

CDR3 bases: TGCAGTGCTAGGGGCCAAGGGGTTCGGAATGAGCAGTTCTTC. Amino acids: CSARGQGVRNEQFF. The chain has TRBV20-1 and TRBJ2-1; D may be TRBD1 (5 bases). CDR1 is DFQATT, CDR2 SNEGSKA, per germline (reference sequence). Trimming shortened V by 3 bases and J by 7 bases, and 16 bases separated the two germline ends. The CDR3 extends over 14 amino acids.

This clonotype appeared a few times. CDR3 amino acids: CASSVAGVGWGSGTGELFF. The CDR3 nucleotides read TGTGCCAGCAGCGTAGCGGGAGTCGGGTGGGGGTCAGGTACCGGGGAGCTGTTTTTT. The chain has TRBV9 and TRBJ2-2; a weak D match, TRBD2 (6 bases). The V and J ends lost 0 bases and 5 bases respectively, with 23 bases between them. CDR1 and CDR2 from the germline V gene are SGDLS and YYNGEE. The CDR3 loop spans 19 amino acids.

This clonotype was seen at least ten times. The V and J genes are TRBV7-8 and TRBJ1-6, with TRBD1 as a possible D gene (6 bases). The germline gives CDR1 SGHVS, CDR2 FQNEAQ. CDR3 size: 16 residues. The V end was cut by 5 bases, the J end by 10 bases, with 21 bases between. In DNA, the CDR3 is TGTGCCAGCAGCCCCCCCCGGCAGGGGAATCTATCACCCCTCCACTTT. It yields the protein CASSPPRQGNLSPLHF.

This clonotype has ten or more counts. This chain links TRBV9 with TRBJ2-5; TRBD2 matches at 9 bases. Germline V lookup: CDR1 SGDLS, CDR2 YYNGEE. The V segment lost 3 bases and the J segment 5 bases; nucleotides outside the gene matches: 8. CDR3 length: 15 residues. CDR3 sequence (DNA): TGTGCCAGCAGCGCGGGTTTAGCGGGGGATGAGACCCAGTACTTC. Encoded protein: CASSAGLAGDETQYF.

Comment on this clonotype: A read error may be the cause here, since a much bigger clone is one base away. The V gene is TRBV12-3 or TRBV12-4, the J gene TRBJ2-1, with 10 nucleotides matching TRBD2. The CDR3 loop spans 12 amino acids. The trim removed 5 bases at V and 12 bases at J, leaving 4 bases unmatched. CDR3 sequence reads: CASSTRLAGQFF. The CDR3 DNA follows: TGTGCCAGCAGTACCCGACTAGCGGGGCAGTTCTTC.

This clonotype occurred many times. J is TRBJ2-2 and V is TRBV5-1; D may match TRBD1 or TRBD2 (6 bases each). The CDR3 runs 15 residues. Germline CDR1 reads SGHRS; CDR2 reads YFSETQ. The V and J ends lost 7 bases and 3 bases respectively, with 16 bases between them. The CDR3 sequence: CASALPGADTGELFF. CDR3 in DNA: TGCGCCAGCGCTCTACCGGGGGCGGACACCGGGGAGCTGTTTTTT.

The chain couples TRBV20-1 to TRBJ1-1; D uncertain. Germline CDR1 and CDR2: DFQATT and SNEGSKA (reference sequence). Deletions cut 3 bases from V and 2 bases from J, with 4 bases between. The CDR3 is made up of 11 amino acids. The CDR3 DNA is TGCAGTGCTAGGTCTAACACTGAAGCTTTCTTT. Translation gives CSARSNTEAFF.

The CDR3 loop is CASSHWTGSGQETQYF. The DNA of the CDR3 is TGTGCCAGCAGCCACTGGACAGGGTCGGGCCAAGAGACCCAGTACTTC. V usage is TRBV11-2 and J usage is TRBJ2-5; 8 nucleotides match TRBD1. After removal of 5 bases from V and 1 base from J, the junction contained 9 bases not matched to a gene. The V gene's germline CDR1 is SGHAT and CDR2 FQNNGV. This CDR3 is built from 16 residues.

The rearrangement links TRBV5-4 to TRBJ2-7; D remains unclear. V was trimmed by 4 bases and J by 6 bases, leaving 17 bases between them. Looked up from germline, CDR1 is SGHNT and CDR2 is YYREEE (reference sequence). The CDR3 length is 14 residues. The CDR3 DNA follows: TGTGCCAGCAGCACCCAAACCGGGCTCGGCGAGCAGTACTTC. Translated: CASSTQTGLGEQYF.

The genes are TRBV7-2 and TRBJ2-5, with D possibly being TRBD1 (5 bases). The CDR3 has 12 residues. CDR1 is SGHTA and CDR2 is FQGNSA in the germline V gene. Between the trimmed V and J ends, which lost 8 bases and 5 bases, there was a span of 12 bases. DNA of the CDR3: TGTGCCAGCGGCAGGGATTGGGAGACCCAGTACTTC. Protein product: CASGRDWETQYF.

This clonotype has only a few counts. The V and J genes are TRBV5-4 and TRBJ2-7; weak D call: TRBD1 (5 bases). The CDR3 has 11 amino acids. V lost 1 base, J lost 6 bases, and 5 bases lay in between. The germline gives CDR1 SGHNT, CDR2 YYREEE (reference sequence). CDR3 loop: CASSLRGEQYF. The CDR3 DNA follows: TGTGCCAGCAGCTTGAGGGGCGAGCAGTACTTC.

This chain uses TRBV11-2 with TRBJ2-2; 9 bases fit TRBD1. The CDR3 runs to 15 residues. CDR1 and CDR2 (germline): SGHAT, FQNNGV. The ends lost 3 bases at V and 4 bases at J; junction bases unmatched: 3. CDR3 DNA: TGTGCCAGCAGCTTTGTGACAGGGGGCACCGGGGAGCTGTTTTTT. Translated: CASSFVTGGTGELFF. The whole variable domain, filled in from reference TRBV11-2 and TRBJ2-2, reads EAGVAQSPRYKIIEKRQSVAFWCNPISGHATLYWYQQILGQGPKLLIQFQNNGVVDDSQLPKDRFSAERLKGVDSTLKIQPAKLEDSAVYLCASSFVTGGTGELFFGEGSRLTVL.

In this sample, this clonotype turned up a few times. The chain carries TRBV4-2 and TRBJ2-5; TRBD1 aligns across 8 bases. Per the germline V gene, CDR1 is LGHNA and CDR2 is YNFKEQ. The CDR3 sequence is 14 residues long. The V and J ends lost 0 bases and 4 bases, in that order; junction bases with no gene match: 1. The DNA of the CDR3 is TGTGCCAGCAGCCAAGAAACAGGGGGAGAGACCCAGTACTTC. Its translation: CASSQETGGETQYF.